This T cell receptor (beta chain) was retrieved from a study of beta chain features in type 1 diabetes listed by TCRdb under 2018. Study-wide context: No differences in mean age, gender distribution, total cell number or subset yield were found between patients and healthy donors. A total of under 140,000,000 sorted cells were examined across all samples, and the number of cells per subset was strongly correlated with RNA yield. The study compared TCRB repertoires of sorted circulating CD4+ T cell subsets between recently diagnosed type 1 diabetes patients and matched healthy donors. Naive and central memory subsets were obtained from all 30 or so donors, but regulatory and stem cell-like memory subsets were isolated from only 8 patients and roughly 8 healthy donors.

Each donor gave one peripheral blood draw, approximately 0.11 L on average, collected into heparinised tubes. Naive, central memory, regulatory and stem cell-like memory CD4+ T cells were sorted on a BD FACSAria II using a panel including CD45RO, CCR7, CD25, CD127, CD95 and CD27. Purity was above 95% for every sorted population. Right away, PBMCs were isolated by Lymphoprep density gradient centrifugation and were stained directly, with no culture step. To minimize batch effects, samples were stained and sorted in pairs, one healthy donor with one patient per experiment. Notes on this clone: Its antigen specificity is not known. No base-level quality is on record; no much larger clone is a single base apart.

The High Capacity cDNA Reverse Transcription Kit was used to reverse transcribe all of the isolated RNA, meaning that expressed TCRB transcripts were what got sequenced. Deep immunoSEQ sequencing was performed on naive, central memory and regulatory T cell samples, with an average of approximately 3.9 million total reads per sample. After sorted cells were lysed in RLT buffer, RNA was extracted with DNase-treated RNeasy Micro or Mini kits, with the choice depending on cell number. To prevent cross-contamination, every cell subset was processed on its own, while patient and healthy donor samples were processed together. TCRB sequences were amplified from cDNA with the immunoSEQ multiplex PCR, producing 87-bp fragments spanning the CDR3 region. Sequencing of the amplicons was performed on the Illumina HiSeq platform. Processing in the source paper ran as follows. Synthetic template baselines were used to correct PCR bias computationally, reads within Hamming distance 2 were collapsed, and singletons that could not be merged were discarded. Reads were aligned to IMGT to assign V, D and J genes, CDR3 length, and insertions or deletions at six rearrangement sites. Within each subset, clonotype counts were normalized to the number of sorted cells before true diversity and Gini coefficients were calculated with the tcR R package. The overlap coefficient, calculated on TCRB nucleotide sequences, was used to measure repertoire sharing. Out-of-frame TCRB sequences from naive cells were analyzed as a proxy for the pre-selection repertoire. TCRdb carries this immuneACCESS record with in-frame sequences only. Its versions omit some clonotypes, under half of them owing to an unresolved V gene in the studies checked, with the rest unexplained. V, J and clone size were drawn from that table, and D and trimming were deduced from the DNA. The sample table shows about 410,000 clones, and approximately 14% are seen once. 0.03% to 0.04% of the sample goes to the ten largest clones.

Overall results and qualifications from the work: In all four CD4+ subsets, TCRB CDR3 length was moderately but significantly shorter in type 1 diabetes patients. Shorter templates might be favored by PCR, yet because patient and control samples were amplified and corrected together, any such skew would affect both groups equally. Because cDNA was sequenced instead of genomic DNA, highly expressing activated cells could be over-represented, though the groups showed no difference in activation or CD3 levels. At VDJ recombination sites, type 1 diabetes patients had fewer insertions and more deleted nucleotides, which implies abnormalities in thymic rearrangement. Naive, central memory and regulatory TCRB repertoires appeared to be more similar among patients than among healthy donors. HLA sub-analyses involved small numbers of individuals, so any influence of HLA type on TCRB rearrangement remained unresolved.

The V end loses 5 bases and the J end loses 0 bases, and a stretch of 13 bases separates them. As encoded in the germline V gene (reference sequence), CDR1 is SEHNR while CDR2 is FQNEAQ. The CDR3, from cysteine to phenylalanine, totals 16 residues. Solely the CDR3 DNA is kept, with 48 bases framed from the first base. The TCR originated in a man aged 25 to 45 in good health. The V gene is TRBV7-9 and the J gene is TRBJ2-2; the D region is possibly TRBD1 or TRBD2, each matching across 5 bases. The sample was naive CD4+ T cells from blood. The cell subset or site label here, explained by the study, means: true naive CD4+ T cells. The DNA sequence is TGTGCCAGCAGCCTTACCGGGACGGCGAACACCGGGGAGCTGTTTTTT. It encodes CASSLTGTANTGELFF.